This T cell receptor (beta chain) came from a study of blood T cell repertoires in COVID-19. Whole-study context: There were acute and convalescent COVID-19 samples, and they came from the United States, Italy and Spain.

The protocol was immunoSEQ multiplex PCR, while the TCRdb copy is restricted to in-frame clones and leaves out a portion. The sample records 350,000 to 500,000 clones, 85% to 90% being singletons. This clone was recorded only once. Germline V CDR1 and CDR2: LNHDA, SQIVND (reference sequence). The CDR3 is 16 residues long. V shed 3 bases and J 1 base; nucleotides not matched to a gene: 8. Sequencing was carried out using peripheral blood. The clonotype comes from a man younger than 35 with COVID-19, enrolled during active disease. This rearrangement joins TRBV19 to TRBJ1-2, with 7 positions matching TRBD1. This CDR3 is CASSISGQYLNYGYTF. The CDR3 DNA reads TGTGCCAGTAGTATCTCGGGACAGTACCTTAACTATGGCTACACCTTC. Based on the CDR3 plus reference TRBV19 and TRBJ1-2, the full variable domain is DGGITQSPKYLFRKEGQNVTLSCEQNLNHDAMYWYRQDPGQGLRLIYYSQIVNDFQKGDIAEGYSVSREKKESFPLTVTSAQKNPTAFYLCASSISGQYLNYGYTFGSGTRLTVV.